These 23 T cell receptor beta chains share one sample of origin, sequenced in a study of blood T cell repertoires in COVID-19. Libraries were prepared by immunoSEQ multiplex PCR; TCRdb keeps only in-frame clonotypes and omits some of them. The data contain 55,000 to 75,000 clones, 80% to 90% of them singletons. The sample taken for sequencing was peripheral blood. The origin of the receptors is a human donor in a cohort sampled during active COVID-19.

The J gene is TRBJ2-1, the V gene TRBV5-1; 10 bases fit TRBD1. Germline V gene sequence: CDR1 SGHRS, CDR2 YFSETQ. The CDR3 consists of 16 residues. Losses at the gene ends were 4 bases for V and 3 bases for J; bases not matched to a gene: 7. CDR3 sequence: CASSMWTGGHYNEQFF. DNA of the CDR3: TGCGCCAGCAGCATGTGGACAGGGGGACACTACAATGAGCAGTTCTTC.

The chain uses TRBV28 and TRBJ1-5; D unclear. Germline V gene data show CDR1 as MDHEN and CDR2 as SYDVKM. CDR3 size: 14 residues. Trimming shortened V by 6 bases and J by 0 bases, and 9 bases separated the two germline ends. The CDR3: CASSTDFSNQPQHF. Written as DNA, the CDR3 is TGTGCCAGCAGCACGGACTTTAGCAATCAGCCCCAGCATTTT.

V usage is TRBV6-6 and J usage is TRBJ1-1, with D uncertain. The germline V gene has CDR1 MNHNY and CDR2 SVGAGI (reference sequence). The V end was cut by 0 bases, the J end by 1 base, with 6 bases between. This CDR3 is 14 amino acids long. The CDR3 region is CASSYSAGNTEAFF. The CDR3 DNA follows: TGTGCCAGCAGTTACTCCGCAGGGAACACTGAAGCTTTCTTT.

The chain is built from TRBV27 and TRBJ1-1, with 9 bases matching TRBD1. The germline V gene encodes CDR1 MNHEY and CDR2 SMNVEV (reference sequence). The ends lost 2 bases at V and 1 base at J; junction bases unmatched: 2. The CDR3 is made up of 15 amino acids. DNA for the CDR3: TGTGCCAGCAGTTTAACAGGGGGCTGGAACACTGAAGCTTTCTTT. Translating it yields CASSLTGGWNTEAFF.

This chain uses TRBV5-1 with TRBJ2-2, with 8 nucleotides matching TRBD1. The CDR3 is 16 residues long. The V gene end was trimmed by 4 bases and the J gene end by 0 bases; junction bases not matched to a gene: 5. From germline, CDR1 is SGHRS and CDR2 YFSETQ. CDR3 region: CASSVTGEANTGELFF. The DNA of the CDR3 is TGCGCCAGCAGCGTGACAGGGGAAGCGAACACCGGGGAGCTGTTTTTT.

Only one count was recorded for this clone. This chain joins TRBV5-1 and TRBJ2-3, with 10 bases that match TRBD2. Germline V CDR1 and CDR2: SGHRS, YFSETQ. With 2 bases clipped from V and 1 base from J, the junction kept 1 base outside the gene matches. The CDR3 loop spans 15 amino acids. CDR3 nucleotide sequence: TGCGCCAGCAGCTTCGGGACTAGCGGCACAGATACGCAGTATTTT. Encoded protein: CASSFGTSGTDTQYF.

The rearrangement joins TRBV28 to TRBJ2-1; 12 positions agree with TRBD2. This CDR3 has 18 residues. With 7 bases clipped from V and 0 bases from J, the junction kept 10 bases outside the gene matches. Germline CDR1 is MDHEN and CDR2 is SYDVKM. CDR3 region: CASTGTSGSVSSYNEQFF. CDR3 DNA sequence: TGTGCCAGCACCGGGACTAGCGGGTCCGTTAGCTCCTACAATGAGCAGTTCTTC.

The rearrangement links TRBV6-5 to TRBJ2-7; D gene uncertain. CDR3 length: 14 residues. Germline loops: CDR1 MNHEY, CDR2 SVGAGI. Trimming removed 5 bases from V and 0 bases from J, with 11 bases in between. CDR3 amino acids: CASSPRGASYEQYF. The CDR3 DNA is TGTGCCAGCAGTCCCCGCGGAGCCTCCTACGAGCAGTACTTC.

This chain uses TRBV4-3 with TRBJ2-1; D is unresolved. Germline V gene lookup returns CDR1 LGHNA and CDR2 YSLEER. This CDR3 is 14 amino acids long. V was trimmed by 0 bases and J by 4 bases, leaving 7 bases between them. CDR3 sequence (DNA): TGCGCCAGCAGCCAAGATTCGCAGTACAATGAGCAGTTCTTC. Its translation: CASSQDSQYNEQFF.

DNA of the CDR3: TGTGCCAGCAGCTTAGAAGGCGGGACAGGTACCTATGGCTACACCTTC. The encoded protein is CASSLEGGTGTYGYTF. J is TRBJ1-2 and V is TRBV11-1; 8 positions match TRBD1. Germline trimming cut 1 base from V and 4 bases from J; bases unmatched to any gene: 8. Germline CDR1 reads SGHAT; CDR2 reads FQDESV (reference sequence). The CDR3 loop spans 16 amino acids.

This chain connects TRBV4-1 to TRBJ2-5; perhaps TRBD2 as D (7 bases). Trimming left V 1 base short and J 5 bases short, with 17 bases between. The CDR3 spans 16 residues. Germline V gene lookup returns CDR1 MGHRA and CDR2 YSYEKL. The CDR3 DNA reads TGCGCCAGCAGCCAAGTGAATGGACTAGGGGGGGAGACCCAGTACTTC. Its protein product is CASSQVNGLGGETQYF.

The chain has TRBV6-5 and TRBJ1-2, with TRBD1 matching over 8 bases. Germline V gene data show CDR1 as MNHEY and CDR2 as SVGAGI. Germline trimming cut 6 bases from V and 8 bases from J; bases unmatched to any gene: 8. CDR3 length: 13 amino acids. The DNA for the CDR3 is TGTGCCAGCAGCCAAACCCGGACAGGGGGCTACACCTTC. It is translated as CASSQTRTGGYTF.

As DNA, the CDR3 is TGTGCCAGCAGCCAAGATCCCGCAGGGGGGCGATATCAGCCCCAGCATTTT. This encodes CASSQDPAGGRYQPQHF. The rearrangement joins TRBV3-1 (or the pseudogene TRBV3-2) to TRBJ1-5; 7 nucleotides line up with TRBD1. The CDR3 spans 17 residues. Losses at the gene ends were 0 bases for V and 5 bases for J; bases not matched to a gene: 10. CDR1 is LGHDT and CDR2 is YNNKEL in the germline V gene (reference sequence).

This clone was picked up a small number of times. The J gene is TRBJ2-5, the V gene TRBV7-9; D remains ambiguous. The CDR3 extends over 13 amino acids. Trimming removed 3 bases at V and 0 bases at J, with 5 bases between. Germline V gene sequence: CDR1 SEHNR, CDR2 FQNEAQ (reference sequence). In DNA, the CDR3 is TGTGCCAGCAGCTTTCTATACCAAGAGACCCAGTACTTC. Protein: CASSFLYQETQYF.

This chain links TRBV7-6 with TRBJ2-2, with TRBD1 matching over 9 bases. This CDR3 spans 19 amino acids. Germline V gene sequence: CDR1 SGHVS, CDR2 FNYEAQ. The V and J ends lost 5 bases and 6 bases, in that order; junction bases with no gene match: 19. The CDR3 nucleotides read TGTGCCAGCAGCCGACAAGCGCCGGGACAGGGAGGTCCGGCCGGGGAGCTGTTTTTT. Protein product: CASSRQAPGQGGPAGELFF.

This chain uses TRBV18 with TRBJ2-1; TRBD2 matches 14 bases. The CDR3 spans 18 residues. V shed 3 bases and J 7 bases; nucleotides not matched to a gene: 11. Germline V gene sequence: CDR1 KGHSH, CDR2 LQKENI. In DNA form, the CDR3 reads TGTGCCAGCTCACCGCGGACTAGCGGGAGGTTCTTGGCAAATGAGCAGTTCTTC. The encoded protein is CASSPRTSGRFLANEQFF.

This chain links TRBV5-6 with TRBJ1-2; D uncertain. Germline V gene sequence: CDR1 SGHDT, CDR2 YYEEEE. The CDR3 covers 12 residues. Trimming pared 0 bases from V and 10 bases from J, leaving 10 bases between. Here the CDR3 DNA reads TGTGCCAGCAGCTTGGACCGGGATGACTACACCTTC. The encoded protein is CASSLDRDDYTF.

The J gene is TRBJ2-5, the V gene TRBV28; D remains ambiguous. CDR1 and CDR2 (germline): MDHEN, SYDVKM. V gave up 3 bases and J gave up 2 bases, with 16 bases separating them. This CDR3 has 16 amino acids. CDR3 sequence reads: CASSFTLFDTQETQYF. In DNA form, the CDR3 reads TGTGCCAGCAGTTTTACCCTTTTTGACACTCAAGAGACCCAGTACTTC.

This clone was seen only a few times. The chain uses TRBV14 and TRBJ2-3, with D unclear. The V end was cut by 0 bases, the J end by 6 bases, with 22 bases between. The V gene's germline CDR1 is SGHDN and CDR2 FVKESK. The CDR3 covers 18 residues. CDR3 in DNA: TGTGCCAGCAGCCAAGAGGTTAAGATAAGCCTCTCGGAGGATACGCAGTATTTT. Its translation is CASSQEVKISLSEDTQYF.

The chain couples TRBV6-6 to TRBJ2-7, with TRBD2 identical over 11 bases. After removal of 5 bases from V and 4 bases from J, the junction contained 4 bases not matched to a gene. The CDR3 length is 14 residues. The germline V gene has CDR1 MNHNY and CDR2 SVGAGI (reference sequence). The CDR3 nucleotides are TGTGCCAGCAGTGGGACTAGCGGACCATACGAGCAGTACTTC. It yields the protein CASSGTSGPYEQYF.

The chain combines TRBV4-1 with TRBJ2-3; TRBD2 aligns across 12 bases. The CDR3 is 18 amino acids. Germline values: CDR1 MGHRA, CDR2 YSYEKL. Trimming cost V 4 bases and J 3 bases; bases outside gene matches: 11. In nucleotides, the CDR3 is TGCGCCAGCAGCCCCCTACCGATTCTAGCGGGAGGGACAGATACGCAGTATTTT. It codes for CASSPLPILAGGTDTQYF.

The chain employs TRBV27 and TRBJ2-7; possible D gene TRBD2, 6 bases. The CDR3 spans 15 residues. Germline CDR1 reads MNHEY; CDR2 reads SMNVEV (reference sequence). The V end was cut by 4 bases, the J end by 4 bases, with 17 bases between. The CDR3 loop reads CASSSTGAGRYEQYF. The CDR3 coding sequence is TGTGCCAGCAGTTCCACCGGGGCGGGAAGGTACGAGCAGTACTTC.

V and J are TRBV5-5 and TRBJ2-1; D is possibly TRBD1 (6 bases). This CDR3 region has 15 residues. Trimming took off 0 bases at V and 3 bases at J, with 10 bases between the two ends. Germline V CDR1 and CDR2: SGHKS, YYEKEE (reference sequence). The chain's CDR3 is CASSLGGQYYNEQFF. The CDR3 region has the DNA TGTGCCAGCAGCTTGGGGGGACAATACTACAATGAGCAGTTCTTC.